This record looks at one T cell receptor (beta chain) sequence and its context. Its antigen is not identified. Trimming removed 4 bases from V and 6 bases from J, with 16 bases in between. CDR3 size: 15 residues. Germline loops: CDR1 MNHEY, CDR2 SVGAGI. This specimen comes from a study of vaccination and CD4 T cells after COVID-19. Study summary: Post-COVID samples were collected a median around 99 days following diagnosis, spanning 35 to 161.

The treatment was: approximately 9-day PBMC culture with coronavirus spike peptide pools or control peptides (ViraFEST assay). Half-medium changes with fresh IL-2 medium occurred on days 3 and 7. Study-wide results and caveats: The researchers studied relatively few convalescent patients and omitted early post-infection timepoints.

The assay that was used to sequence DNA from cultured CD4+ T cells was the Oncomine TCR Beta short-read assay. Investigators isolated genomic DNA from cultured CD4+ T cells. TCRdb recomputed calls from the PCR reads with MiXCR, one row per CDR3 protein. The profile covers about 7,100 distinct CDR3 sequences, with around two thirds appearing a single time and 25% to 30% taken by the ten largest. This clonotype was obtained from a human donor who had recovered from COVID-19. Sequences were obtained from CD4+ T cells from blood, cultured in vitro. The rearrangement links TRBV6-5 to TRBJ2-1; tentatively, D is TRBD2 (6 bases). CDR3 nucleotides: TGTGCCAGCAGTTTAGTGCAAGGTAGCGGCAATGAGCAGTTCTTC. Translation gives CASSLVQGSGNEQFF.